The clone carrying this T cell receptor (beta chain) was recorded a few times. Its antigen is as yet unknown. The sample, blood from the first hyperthyroidism diagnosis, precedes any ophthalmopathy symptoms. PBMCs were obtained from 10 ml fresh peripheral blood. This sample stems from a study of T cells in Graves' hyperthyroidism and ophthalmopathy. Findings of the study overall: Onset of ophthalmopathy came a median approximately 6 months after the model predicted it.

Amplified regions were TCR beta CDR3 sequences from RNA transcripts. TCR CDR3 regions were first amplified by RT-PCR with HTBI primers. TCRdb processed the multiplex PCR reads anew with MiXCR; each CDR3 protein has one entry. The data show fewer than 450,000 distinct CDR3 sequences, about 17% seen once. This TCR was recovered from a woman aged 30 to 39 with Graves' hyperthyroidism that later progressed to Graves' ophthalmopathy. Sample: blood.

DNA for the CDR3: TGTGCCAGCAGCTTGGCGGGGAATGGAGTCTATGGCTACACCTTC. Translated: CASSLAGNGVYGYTF. The chain couples TRBV27 to TRBJ1-2; D call uncertain. The length of the CDR3 is 15 residues. Between the trimmed V and J ends, which lost 6 bases and 4 bases, there was a span of 18 bases. CDR1 is MNHEY and CDR2 is SMNVEV in the germline V gene (reference sequence).